Listed here are 2 T cell receptor beta chains from one sample, sequenced in a study of immune cell composition in non-small cell lung cancer. Produced via immunoSEQ multiplex PCR; TCRdb's table is partial and in-frame only. The sample lists around 1,700 clones; roughly three quarters were seen once. Normal lung was taken at the farthest possible site, at least 3 cm from tumour. Sequenced material: non-adjacent lung tissue. The receptor set was obtained from a human donor with non-small cell lung cancer.

The rearrangement joins TRBV6-4 to TRBJ2-1; the D is unclear. The germline V gene has CDR1 MRHNA and CDR2 SNTAGT. V lost 2 bases to trimming and J lost 3 bases, with 5 bases between them. The CDR3 covers 13 residues. The CDR3 DNA is TGTGCCAGCAGTGACAACAGCTACAATGAGCAGTTCTTC. Protein product: CASSDNSYNEQFF.

V gene TRBV9 combines with J gene TRBJ2-6, with TRBD2 identical over 7 bases. The CDR3 loop spans 16 amino acids. V lost 3 bases to trimming and J lost 4 bases; unmatched junction nucleotides: 7. CDR1 is SGDLS and CDR2 is YYNGEE in the germline V gene. The CDR3 reads CASSAGSGIGANVLTF. DNA for the CDR3: TGTGCCAGCAGCGCGGGGAGCGGGATCGGGGCCAACGTCCTGACTTTC. Supplemented by reference TRBV9 and TRBJ2-6, the full variable domain reads DSGVTQTPKHLITATGQRVTLRCSPRSGDLSVYWYQQSLDQGLQFLIQYYNGEERAKGNILERFSAQQFPDLHSELNLSSLELGDSALYFCASSAGSGIGANVLTFGAGSRLTVL.